Following are 7 T cell receptor beta chains from one sample sequenced in a study of technical replicates of blood from several donors. Measured with immunoSEQ multiplex PCR; TCRdb has only the in-frame clones, and not every one. The table lists roughly 80,000 clones, 93% of them singletons. Specimen: T cells isolated from PBMCs. Receptor source: a human donor in good health.

This clone came up once. The chain couples TRBV5-4 to TRBJ2-7; 8 bases are a match to TRBD1. In germline, CDR1 is SGHNT, CDR2 YYREEE (reference sequence). Trimming at V came to 4 bases and at J to 2 bases, leaving 14 bases not matched to a gene. This CDR3 spans 17 amino acids. The CDR3 DNA reads as TGTGCCAGCAGCGACCCATTATCCGCGACAGGGGCCTACGAGCAGTACTTC. Protein: CASSDPLSATGAYEQYF.

The chain recombines TRBV19 with TRBJ2-7; unclear D gene. There are 13 residues in the CDR3. Germline V CDR1 and CDR2: LNHDA, SQIVND (reference sequence). V was clipped by 1 base and J by 4 bases, with 8 bases between them. The CDR3, as DNA: TGTGCCAGTAGTATAGGACTCCTATACGAGCAGTACTTC. Its protein product is CASSIGLLYEQYF.

The V call is TRBV2, the J call TRBJ2-5; a weak D match, TRBD2 (5 bases). V lost 9 bases and J 3 bases, leaving 14 bases between the germline ends. Looked up from germline, CDR1 is SNHLY and CDR2 is FYNNEI. This CDR3 is 13 amino acids long. The CDR3 sequence is CASPRVGEETQYF. As DNA, the CDR3 is TGTGCCAGTCCAAGGGTCGGGGAAGAGACCCAGTACTTC.

This chain links TRBV16 with TRBJ2-2; D gene ambiguous. Germline V gives CDR1 KGHSY, CDR2 FQNENV. This CDR3 has 13 amino acids. V was clipped by 3 bases and J by 6 bases, with 8 bases between them. CDR3 coding DNA: TGTGCCAGCAGCCAGTCGTTTGCCGGGGAGCTGTTTTTT. It translates to CASSQSFAGELFF.

The chain is built from TRBV7-9 and TRBJ2-5; D gene ambiguous. CDR1 is SEHNR, CDR2 FQNEAQ, per germline (reference sequence). CDR3 length: 14 amino acids. V lost 4 bases and J 6 bases, leaving 15 bases between the germline ends. CDR3 region: CASSSVGSTQTQYF. CDR3 DNA: TGTGCCAGCAGCTCCGTCGGGTCTACCCAGACCCAGTACTTC. The full variable domain, with the rest looked up from reference TRBV7-9 and TRBJ2-5, is DTGVSQNPRHKITKRGQNVTFRCDPISEHNRLYWYRQTLGQGPEFLTYFQNEAQLEKSRLLSDRFSAERPKGSFSTLEIQRTEQGDSAMYLCASSSVGSTQTQYFGPGTRLLVL.

This chain uses TRBV5-4 with TRBJ2-1; D might be TRBD2 (5 bases). The CDR3 spans 15 residues. Germline CDR1 and CDR2: SGHNT and YYREEE (reference sequence). Trimming removed 0 bases from V and 0 bases from J, with 7 bases in between. CDR3 region: CASSLGRDSYNEQFF. CDR3 DNA: TGTGCCAGCAGCTTGGGTCGGGACTCCTACAATGAGCAGTTCTTC.

The chain carries TRBV18 and TRBJ1-2; TRBD1 might be the D (6 bases). The CDR3 consists of 13 residues. With 6 bases removed from V and 6 bases from J, the gap between germline ends came to 14 bases. The germline gives CDR1 KGHSH, CDR2 LQKENI. The CDR3 region is CASSERQDDGYTF. The CDR3 nucleotides are TGTGCCAGCTCCGAACGACAGGATGATGGCTACACCTTC.